The 9 T cell receptor beta chains reported below all come from one sample, sequenced in a study of CD8 T cells in ankylosing spondylitis. Which antigens these TCRs recognize remains unknown. MiXCR, run by TCRdb on the 5' RACE reads, gives a single entry per CDR3 protein. The table shows under 850,000 distinct CDR3 sequences, with around 20% occurring only once. Study conclusions and caveats: Blood from ankylosing spondylitis patients appeared to carry a characteristic roughly eight-variant TCR beta motif.

What was sequenced was blood, either unsorted or a sorted T cell fraction (not recorded which). All receptors derive from a male donor with ankylosing spondylitis.

This clonotype was seen a handful of times. DNA of the CDR3: TGCAGTGCCACCCTCCGTGCGAGCACCGGGGAGCTGTTTTTT. Translating it yields CSATLRASTGELFF. V usage is TRBV20-1 and J usage is TRBJ2-2; unclear D gene. The germline V gene encodes CDR1 DFQATT and CDR2 SNEGSKA (reference sequence). V was shortened by 6 bases and J by 4 bases, with 15 bases between the two germline ends. The CDR3 covers 14 residues.

V gene TRBV5-6 combines with J gene TRBJ2-1; 7 bases are shared with TRBD1. CDR1 SGHDT and CDR2 YYEEEE come from the germline V gene. CDR3 length: 14 amino acids. V trimming: 2 bases; J trimming: 5 bases; junction bases outside the gene matches: 4. The CDR3 coding sequence is TGTGCCAGCAGCTTTGGGACAGCAAACAATGAGCAGTTCTTC. This codes for CASSFGTANNEQFF.

This clonotype has ten or more counts. The rearrangement links TRBV12-3 or TRBV12-4 to TRBJ2-2; 9 bases are a match to TRBD2. Losses at the gene ends were 7 bases for V and 6 bases for J; bases not matched to a gene: 12. This CDR3 contains 16 residues. CDR3 region: CASKLAGAFTSGELFF. The CDR3 DNA sequence: TGTGCCAGCAAGTTAGCGGGAGCCTTCACGTCCGGGGAGCTGTTTTTT.

The gene calls are TRBV12-3 or TRBV12-4 and TRBJ2-1; tentatively, D is TRBD1 (5 bases). Deletions cut 5 bases from V and 9 bases from J, with 20 bases between. This CDR3 contains 15 residues. DNA of the CDR3: TGTGCCAGCAGTGGGGCATTGGGTCGGGTGGCTGAGCAGTTCTTC. Protein: CASSGALGRVAEQFF.

CDR3 protein: CASGLGDQPQHF. The CDR3 DNA is TGTGCTAGTGGTTTGGGAGATCAGCCCCAGCATTTT. The chain employs TRBV12-5 and TRBJ1-5; D gene ambiguous. V lost 1 base and J 5 bases, leaving 3 bases between the germline ends. Germline-derived CDR1 and CDR2 are LGHNT and FRNRAP. The CDR3 consists of 12 residues. Full variable domain (rest looked up from reference TRBV12-5 and TRBJ1-5): DARVTQTPRHKVTEMGQEVTMRCQPILGHNTVFWYRQTMMQGLELLAYFRNRAPLDDSGMPKDRFSAEMPDATLATLKIQPSEPRDSAVYFCASGLGDQPQHFGDGTRLSIL.

The table lists this clonotype with a few counts. The gene calls are TRBV7-9 and TRBJ2-1; tentatively, D is TRBD1 (6 bases). Germline values: CDR1 SEHNR, CDR2 FQNEAQ (reference sequence). Trimming removed 5 bases from V and 8 bases from J, with 16 bases in between. CDR3 length equals 14 residues. CDR3 region: CASSRNREWDEQFF. The CDR3 bases are TGTGCCAGCAGCCGAAACAGGGAGTGGGATGAGCAGTTCTTC.

This clonotype was counted only a few times. This rearrangement joins TRBV20-1 to TRBJ2-4; TRBD2 is a possible D gene (5 bases). CDR1 is DFQATT, CDR2 SNEGSKA, per germline (reference sequence). The CDR3 is 15 amino acids. Trimming removed 6 bases at V and 3 bases at J, with 18 bases between. DNA of the CDR3: TGCAGTGCCCCCGCGGCGGAGGTGGGCAAAAACATTCAGTACTTC. It encodes CSAPAAEVGKNIQYF.

The chain recombines TRBV18 with TRBJ2-7; unclear D gene. V was trimmed by 5 bases and J by 4 bases, leaving 9 bases between them. This CDR3 contains 12 residues. Looked up from germline, CDR1 is KGHSH and CDR2 is LQKENI. The CDR3 region is CASSATLYEQYF. The DNA for the CDR3 is TGTGCCAGCTCAGCTACCCTATACGAGCAGTACTTC. Supplemented by reference TRBV18 and TRBJ2-7, the full variable domain reads NAGVMQNPRHLVRRRGQEARLRCSPMKGHSHVYWYRQLPEEGLKFMVYLQKENIIDESGMPKERFSAEFPKEGPSILRIQQVVRGDSAAYFCASSATLYEQYFGPGTRLTVT.

The chain joins TRBV19 to TRBJ1-5; TRBD1 matches 7 bases. CDR1 and CDR2 from the germline V gene are LNHDA and SQIVND (reference sequence). The CDR3 length is 13 residues. The ends lost 8 bases at V and 2 bases at J; junction bases unmatched: 3. CDR3 DNA sequence: TGTGCCAGTGGCGACAGGGGCAATCAGCCCCAGCATTTT. Its protein is CASGDRGNQPQHF.